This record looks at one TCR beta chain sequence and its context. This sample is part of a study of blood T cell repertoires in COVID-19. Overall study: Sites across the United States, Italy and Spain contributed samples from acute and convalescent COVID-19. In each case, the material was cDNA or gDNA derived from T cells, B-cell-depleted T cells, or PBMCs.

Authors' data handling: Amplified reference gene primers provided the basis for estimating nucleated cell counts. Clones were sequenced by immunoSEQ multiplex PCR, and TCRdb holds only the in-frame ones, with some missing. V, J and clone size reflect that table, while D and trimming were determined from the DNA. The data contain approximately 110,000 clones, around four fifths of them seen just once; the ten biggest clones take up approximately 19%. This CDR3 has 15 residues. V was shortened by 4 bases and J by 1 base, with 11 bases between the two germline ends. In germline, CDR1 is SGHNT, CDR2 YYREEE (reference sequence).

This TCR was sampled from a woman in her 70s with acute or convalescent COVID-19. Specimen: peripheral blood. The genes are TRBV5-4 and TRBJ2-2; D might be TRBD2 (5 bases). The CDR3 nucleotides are TGTGCCAGCAGCCCGGACTCACTGAACACCGGGGAGCTGTTTTTT. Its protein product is CASSPDSLNTGELFF.